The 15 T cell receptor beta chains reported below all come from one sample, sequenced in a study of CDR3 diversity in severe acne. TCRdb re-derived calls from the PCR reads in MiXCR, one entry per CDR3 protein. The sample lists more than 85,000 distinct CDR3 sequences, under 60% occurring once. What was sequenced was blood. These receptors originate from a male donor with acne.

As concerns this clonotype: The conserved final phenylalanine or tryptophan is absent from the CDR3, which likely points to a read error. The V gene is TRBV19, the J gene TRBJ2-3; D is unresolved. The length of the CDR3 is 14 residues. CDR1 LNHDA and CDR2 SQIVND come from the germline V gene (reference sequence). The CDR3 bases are TGCGCCAGTCTCGCCCGTTCTGGCACAGATACGCAGTATTCT. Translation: CASLARSGTDTQYS.

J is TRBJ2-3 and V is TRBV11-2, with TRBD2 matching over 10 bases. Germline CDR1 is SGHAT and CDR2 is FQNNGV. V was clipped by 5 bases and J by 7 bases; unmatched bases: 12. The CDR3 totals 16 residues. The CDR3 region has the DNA TGTGCCAGCAGCCGGCTGGGGCTAGCGGGAGTTTATACGCAGTATTTT. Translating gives CASSRLGLAGVYTQYF. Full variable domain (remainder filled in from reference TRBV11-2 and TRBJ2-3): EAGVAQSPRYKIIEKRQSVAFWCNPISGHATLYWYQQILGQGPKLLIQFQNNGVVDDSQLPKDRFSAERLKGVDSTLKIQPAKLEDSAVYLCASSRLGLAGVYTQYFGPGTRLTVL.

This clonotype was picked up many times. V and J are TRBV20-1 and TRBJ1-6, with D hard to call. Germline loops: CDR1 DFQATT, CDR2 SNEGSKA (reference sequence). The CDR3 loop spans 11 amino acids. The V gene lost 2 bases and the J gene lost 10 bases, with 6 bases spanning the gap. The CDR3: CSARPRSPLHF. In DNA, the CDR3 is TGCAGTGCTAGACCGAGATCACCCCTCCACTTT.

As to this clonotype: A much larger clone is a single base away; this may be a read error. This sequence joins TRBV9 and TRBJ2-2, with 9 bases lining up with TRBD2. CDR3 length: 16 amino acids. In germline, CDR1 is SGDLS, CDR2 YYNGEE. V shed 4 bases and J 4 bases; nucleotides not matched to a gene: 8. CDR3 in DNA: TGTGCCAGCAGCACCCCTAGCGGGATATCCACCGGGGAGCTGTTTTTT. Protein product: CASSTPSGISTGELFF.

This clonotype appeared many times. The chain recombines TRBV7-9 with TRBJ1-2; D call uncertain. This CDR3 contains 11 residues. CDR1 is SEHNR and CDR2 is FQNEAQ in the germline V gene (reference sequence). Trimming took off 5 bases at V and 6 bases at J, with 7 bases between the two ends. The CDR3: CASSPKDGYTF. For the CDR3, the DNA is TGTGCCAGCAGCCCTAAAGATGGCTACACCTTC.

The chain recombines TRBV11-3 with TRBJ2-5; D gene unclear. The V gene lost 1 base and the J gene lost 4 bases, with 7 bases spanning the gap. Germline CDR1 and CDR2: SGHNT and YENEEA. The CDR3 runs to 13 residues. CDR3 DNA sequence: TGTGCCAGCAGCTTAGGGTTGCGAGAGACCCAGTACTTC. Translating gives CASSLGLRETQYF. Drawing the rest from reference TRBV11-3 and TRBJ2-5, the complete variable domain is EAGVVQSPRYKIIEKKQPVAFWCNPISGHNTLYWYLQNLGQGPELLIRYENEEAVDDSQLPKDRFSAERLKGVDSTLKIQPAELGDSAVYLCASSLGLRETQYFGPGTRLLVL.

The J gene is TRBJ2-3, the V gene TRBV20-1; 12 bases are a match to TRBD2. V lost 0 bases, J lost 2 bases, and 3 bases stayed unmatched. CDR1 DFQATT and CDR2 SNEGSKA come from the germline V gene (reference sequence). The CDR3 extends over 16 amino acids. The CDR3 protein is CSAREASGRATDTQYF. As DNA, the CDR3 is TGCAGTGCTAGAGAGGCTAGCGGGAGGGCCACAGATACGCAGTATTTT.

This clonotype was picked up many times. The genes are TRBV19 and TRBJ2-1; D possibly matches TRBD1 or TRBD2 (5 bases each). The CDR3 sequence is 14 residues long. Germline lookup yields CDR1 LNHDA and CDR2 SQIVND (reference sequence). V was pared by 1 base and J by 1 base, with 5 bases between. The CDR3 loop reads CASSIGGSYNEQFF. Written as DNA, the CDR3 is TGTGCCAGTAGTATAGGGGGGTCCTACAATGAGCAGTTCTTC.

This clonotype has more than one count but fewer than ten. The CDR3 DNA is TGCAGTGCTAGGCGGGAGGCGGATGAGCAGTTCTTC. Translating it yields CSARREADEQFF. The V and J genes are TRBV20-1 and TRBJ2-1, with TRBD2 matching over 8 bases. The junction had 3 bases not matched to a gene; V was cut back by 3 bases and J by 8 bases. This CDR3 comprises 12 residues. Germline CDR1 DFQATT, CDR2 SNEGSKA (reference sequence).

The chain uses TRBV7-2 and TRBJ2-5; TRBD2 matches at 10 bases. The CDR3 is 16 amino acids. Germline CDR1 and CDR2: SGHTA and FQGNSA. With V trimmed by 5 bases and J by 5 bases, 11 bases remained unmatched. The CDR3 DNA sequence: TGTGCCAGCAGCGCCGGACTAGCGGAGGGGGGGGAGACCCAGTACTTC. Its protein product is CASSAGLAEGGETQYF.

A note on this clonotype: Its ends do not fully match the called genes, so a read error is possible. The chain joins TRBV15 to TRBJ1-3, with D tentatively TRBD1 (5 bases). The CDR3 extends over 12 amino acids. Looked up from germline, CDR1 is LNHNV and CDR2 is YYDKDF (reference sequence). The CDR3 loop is CATSGYLGTIHF. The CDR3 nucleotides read TGTGCCACCAGCGGATACCTGGGGACCATACATTTT.

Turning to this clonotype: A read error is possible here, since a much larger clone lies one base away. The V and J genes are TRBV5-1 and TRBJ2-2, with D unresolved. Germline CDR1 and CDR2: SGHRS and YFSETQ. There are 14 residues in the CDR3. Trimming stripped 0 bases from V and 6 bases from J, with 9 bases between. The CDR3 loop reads CASSLATEAGELFF. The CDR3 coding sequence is TGCGCCAGCAGCTTGGCTACAGAGGCCGGGGAGCTGTTTTTT.

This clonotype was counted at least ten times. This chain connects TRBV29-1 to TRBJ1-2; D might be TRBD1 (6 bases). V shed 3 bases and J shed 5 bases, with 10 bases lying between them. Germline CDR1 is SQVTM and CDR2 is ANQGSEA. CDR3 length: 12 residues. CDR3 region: CSVEPDRYGYTF. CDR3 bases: TGCAGCGTTGAGCCGGACAGATATGGCTACACCTTC.

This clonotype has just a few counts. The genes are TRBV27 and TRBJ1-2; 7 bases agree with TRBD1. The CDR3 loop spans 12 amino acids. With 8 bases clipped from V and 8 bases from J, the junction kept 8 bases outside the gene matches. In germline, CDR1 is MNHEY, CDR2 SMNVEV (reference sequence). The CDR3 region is CASPPQGGGYTF. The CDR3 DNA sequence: TGTGCCAGCCCTCCCCAGGGGGGAGGCTACACCTTC.

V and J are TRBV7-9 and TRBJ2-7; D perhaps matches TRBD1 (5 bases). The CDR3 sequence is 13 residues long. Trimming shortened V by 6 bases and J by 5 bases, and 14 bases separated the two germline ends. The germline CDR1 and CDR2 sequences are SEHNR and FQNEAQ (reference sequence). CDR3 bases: TGTGCCAGCAGTGACAGTGGGTCCAACGAGCAGTACTTC. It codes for CASSDSGSNEQYF.